These T cell receptor beta chains were read from a single sample in a study of blood T cell repertoires in COVID-19. TCRdb's copy holds only in-frame clones and misses some; the assay was immunoSEQ multiplex PCR. This sample has 470,000 or so clones, with 70% to 90% found just once. Sequencing input: peripheral blood. These receptor sequences come from a human donor in a cohort sampled during active COVID-19. CDR3s include the opening cysteine and the closing phenylalanine or tryptophan. A D gene is named only where the DNA matches it firmly. The size field is filled for only some rows; it gives once, few, many or a size class.

DNA,CDR3,V,D,J,size
TGTGCCAGCAGCTTAGGTAGAAGCCCGAACACCGGGGAGCTGTTTTTT,CASSLGRSPNTGELFF,TRBV11-3,NA,TRBJ2-2,NA
TGTGCCAGCACTTACAGGGGTTACAATCAGCCCCAGCATTTT,CASTYRGYNQPQHF,TRBV2,TRBD1,TRBJ1-5,few
TGTGCCAGCAGCGCCACGCGACAAGAGACCCAGTACTTC,CASSATRQETQYF,TRBV7-2,NA,TRBJ2-5,NA
TGCGCCAGCAGCGAGGGACTAGCTACCTACTACGAGCAGTACTTC,CASSEGLATYYEQYF,TRBV5-1,TRBD2,TRBJ2-7,NA
TGTGCCAGCAGCTATCTGGGACAGGGATTCCACGAGCAGTACTTC,CASSYLGQGFHEQYF,TRBV7-8,TRBD1,TRBJ2-7,NA
TGTGCCAGCAGTTTCAACAGGGCAACTAATGAAAAACTGTTTTTT,CASSFNRATNEKLFF,TRBV6-5,NA,TRBJ1-4,NA
TGTGCCAGTAGTACCTCCGGGACAGGGTCCTACGAGCAGTACTTC,CASSTSGTGSYEQYF,TRBV19,TRBD1,TRBJ2-7,NA
TGTGCCAGCAGCTACACGGGGAGCTCTGGAAACACCATATATTTT,CASSYTGSSGNTIYF,TRBV9,NA,TRBJ1-3,NA
TGTGCCATCAGTGAGGGAGGGTTGAGGGAGACCCAGTACTTC,CAISEGGLRETQYF,TRBV10-3,NA,TRBJ2-5,NA
TGTGCCAGCAGTGACGACAGGGGGCCTGACACTGAAGCTTTCTTT,CASSDDRGPDTEAFF,TRBV6-1,TRBD1,TRBJ1-1,NA
TGTGCCTGGGGGCTCGTGGGAGGGCCCAATGAGCAGTTCTTC,CAWGLVGGPNEQFF,TRBV30,TRBD2,TRBJ2-1,NA
TGTGCCAGCAGCATTCCCGGGACTAGCGGCAAGCAGTTCTTC,CASSIPGTSGKQFF,TRBV7-9,TRBD2,TRBJ2-1,NA
TGTGCCAGCAGCCGGGGACTAGCGGGAGGGCCCGGGGAGCTGTTTTTT,CASSRGLAGGPGELFF,TRBV7-3,TRBD2,TRBJ2-2,NA
TGTGCCAGTAGCTCCCCCGGGAACGCTGGCTACAATGAGCAGTTCTTC,CASSSPGNAGYNEQFF,TRBV19,NA,TRBJ2-1,NA
TGTGCCAGCTCACCGCGGAGTGAGGGCGGGGAGCTGTTTTTT,CASSPRSEGGELFF,TRBV18,NA,TRBJ2-2,NA
TGTGCCAGCACCCCTAGGGACAGCTGGAATGAGCAGTTCTTC,CASTPRDSWNEQFF,TRBV6-5,TRBD1,TRBJ2-1,NA
TGTGCCAGCAGCTTAGGGACAGGGGCTGGAAACACCATATATTTT,CASSLGTGAGNTIYF,TRBV7-2,TRBD1,TRBJ1-3,NA
TGTGCCAGCAGTCTCACTACGATGGCAGATACGCAGTATTTT,CASSLTTMADTQYF,TRBV7-3,NA,TRBJ2-3,NA
TGTGCCAGCCAGGGGGAGCATCAGCCCCAGCATTTT,CASQGEHQPQHF,TRBV19,TRBD1,TRBJ1-5,NA
TGTGCCAGCAGTACCTCGGACAGGGGTGATTACGGCTCCTACAATGAGCAGTTCTTC,CASSTSDRGDYGSYNEQFF,TRBV27,TRBD1,TRBJ2-1,once
TGTGCCAGCAGTGCTAGTGGCGGGCCCTTCACAGATGCGCAGTATTTT,CASSASGGPFTDAQYF,TRBV11-2,NA,TRBJ2-3,NA
TGTGCCAGTATTTCGAGGACAGAACCCTCTGGAAACACCATATATTTT,CASISRTEPSGNTIYF,TRBV19,NA,TRBJ1-3,few
TGTGCCAGCAGCCAGCGAGGATACAATGAGCAGTTCTTC,CASSQRGYNEQFF,TRBV3-1/TRBV3-2,NA,TRBJ2-1,NA
TGTGCCAGCAGCTTAACGGACAGGTATGAAGCTTTCTTT,CASSLTDRYEAFF,TRBV7-9,TRBD1,TRBJ1-1,NA
TGCGCCAGCAGCAGGGGCTACGAGCAGTACTTC,CASSRGYEQYF,TRBV5-1,NA,TRBJ2-7,NA
TGTGCCAGCAGCCAAGTCCGGGGACAAGGAACCGGGGAGCTGTTTTTT,CASSQVRGQGTGELFF,TRBV3-1/TRBV3-2,NA,TRBJ2-2,NA
TGTGCCAGCAGTTTAGGACGACAGTATAACTATGGCTACACCTTC,CASSLGRQYNYGYTF,TRBV28,NA,TRBJ1-2,once
TGTGCCAGCAGTGGCGGGGGGCCTGGCTACACCTTC,CASSGGGPGYTF,TRBV2,NA,TRBJ1-2,many
TGTGCCAGCAGCCTCGGGACTAGCGGGAGAGAGACCCAGTACTTC,CASSLGTSGRETQYF,TRBV5-4,TRBD2,TRBJ2-5,NA
TGTGCCAGCACCTCAACCGGGGGGGATACGCAGTATTTT,CASTSTGGDTQYF,TRBV11-2,TRBD2,TRBJ2-3,NA
TGTGCCAGCAGCGTGGACAAGGGAGGCAGCACTGAAGCTTTCTTT,CASSVDKGGSTEAFF,TRBV7-3,NA,TRBJ1-1,NA
TGCGCCAGCAGCGCCGGGATCAACCAAAACAATGAGCAGTTCTTC,CASSAGINQNNEQFF,TRBV5-1,NA,TRBJ2-1,NA
TGTGCCAGCAGCTTAGATCAGCGGCTAGCGGGAGGTTCCTACGAGCAGTACTTC,CASSLDQRLAGGSYEQYF,TRBV11-2,TRBD2,TRBJ2-7,NA
TGCGCCAGCAGCCGCGGGTGGGATGAAAAACTGTTTTTT,CASSRGWDEKLFF,TRBV4-1,NA,TRBJ1-4,once
TGTGCCAGCAAGACCCAAGGGGGATCATACTATGGCTACACCTTC,CASKTQGGSYYGYTF,TRBV6-5,NA,TRBJ1-2,few
TGTGCCACCAGTGGCCTAGCGGGAGTACGGGAGCAGTTCTTC,CATSGLAGVREQFF,TRBV24-1,TRBD2,TRBJ2-1,NA
TGTGCCAGCAGCCCTGGACAGAACTATGGCTACACCTTC,CASSPGQNYGYTF,TRBV3-1/TRBV3-2,NA,TRBJ1-2,NA
TGTGCCAGCAGCCAAGGTGTTGCCGGGAGTCAGAATGAGCAGTTCTTC,CASSQGVAGSQNEQFF,TRBV4-2,NA,TRBJ2-1,few
TGTGCCAGCAGCTTTGGGGGGGAAACTACAGATACGCAGTATTTT,CASSFGGETTDTQYF,TRBV7-3,TRBD2,TRBJ2-3,NA
TGTGCCAGCAGTGGGACATCCGGAATAGTGATGAACATTCAGTACTTC,CASSGTSGIVMNIQYF,TRBV6-1,NA,TRBJ2-4,NA
TGTGCTAGTGGTTTGGTACTCACTTTAGCGGACAATGAGCAGTTCTTC,CASGLVLTLADNEQFF,TRBV12-5,NA,TRBJ2-1,few